This entry features one TCR beta chain sequence. Per the authors' pipeline: Amplification with reference gene primers provided the estimates of nucleated cell counts. Clones were read by immunoSEQ multiplex PCR, and TCRdb kept only the in-frame ones, dropping some. The DNA was the basis for D and trimming; V, J and clone size are from that table. The sample consists of some 270,000 clones, about 89% of them appearing once. The data derive from a study of blood T cell repertoires in COVID-19. In the study overall: Sample material is recorded as cDNA or gDNA derived from T cells, B-cell-depleted T cells, or PBMCs.

The germline V gene has CDR1 LNHDA and CDR2 SQIVND (reference sequence). CDR3 size: 15 residues. Trimming at V came to 11 bases and at J to 6 bases, leaving 16 bases not matched to a gene. The sequenced sample was peripheral blood. The rearrangement uses TRBV19 and TRBJ1-5; TRBD1 matches 7 bases. This receptor was obtained from a man between 25 and 39 years old with acute or convalescent COVID-19. CDR3 amino acids: CASRDGQGVAQPQHF. The CDR3, as DNA: TGTGCCTCCCGAGATGGGCAGGGGGTGGCTCAGCCCCAGCATTTT.